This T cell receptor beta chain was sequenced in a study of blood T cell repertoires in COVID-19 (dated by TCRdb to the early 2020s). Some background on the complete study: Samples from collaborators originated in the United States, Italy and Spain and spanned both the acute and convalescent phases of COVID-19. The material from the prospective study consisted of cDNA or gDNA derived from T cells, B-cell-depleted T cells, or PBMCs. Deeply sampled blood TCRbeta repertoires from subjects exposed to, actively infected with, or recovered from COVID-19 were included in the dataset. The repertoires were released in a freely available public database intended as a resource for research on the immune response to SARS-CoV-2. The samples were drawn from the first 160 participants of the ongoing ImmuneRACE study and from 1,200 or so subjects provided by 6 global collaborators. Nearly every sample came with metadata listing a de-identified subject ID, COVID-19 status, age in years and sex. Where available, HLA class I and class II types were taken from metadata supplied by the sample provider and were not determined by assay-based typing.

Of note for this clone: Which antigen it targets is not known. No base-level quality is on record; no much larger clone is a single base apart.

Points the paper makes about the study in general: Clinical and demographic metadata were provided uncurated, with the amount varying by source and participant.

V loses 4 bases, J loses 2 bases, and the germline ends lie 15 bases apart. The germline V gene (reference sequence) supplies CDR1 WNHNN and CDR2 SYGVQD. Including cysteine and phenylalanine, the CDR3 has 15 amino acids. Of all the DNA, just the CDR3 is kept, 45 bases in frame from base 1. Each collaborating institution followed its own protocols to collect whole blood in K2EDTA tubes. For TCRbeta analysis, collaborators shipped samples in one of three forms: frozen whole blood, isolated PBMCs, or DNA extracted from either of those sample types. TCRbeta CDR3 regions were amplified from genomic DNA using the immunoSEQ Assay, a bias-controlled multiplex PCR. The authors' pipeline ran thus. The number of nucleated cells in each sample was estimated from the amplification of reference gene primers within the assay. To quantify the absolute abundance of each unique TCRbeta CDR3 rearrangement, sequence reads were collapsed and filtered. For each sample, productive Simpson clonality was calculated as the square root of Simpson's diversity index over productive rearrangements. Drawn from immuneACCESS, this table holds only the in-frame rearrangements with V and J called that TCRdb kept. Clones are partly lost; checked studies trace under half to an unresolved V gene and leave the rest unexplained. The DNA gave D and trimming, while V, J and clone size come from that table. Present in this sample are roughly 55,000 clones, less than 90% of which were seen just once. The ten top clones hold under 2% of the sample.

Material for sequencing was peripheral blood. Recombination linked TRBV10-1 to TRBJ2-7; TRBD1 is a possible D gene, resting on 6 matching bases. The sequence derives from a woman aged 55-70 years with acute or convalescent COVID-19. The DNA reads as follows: TGCGCCAGCAGTGGAGACAGGACTCCCACCTACGAGCAGTACTTC. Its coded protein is CASSGDRTPTYEQYF.